The 13 T cell receptor beta chains below all came from one sample that was sequenced in a study of cytomegalovirus exposure and HLA in healthy donors. Both 60 Vbeta primers and 13 Jbeta primers went into the PCR. Produced via immunoSEQ multiplex PCR; TCRdb's table is partial and in-frame only. The sample consists of 100,000 to 150,000 clones, around three quarters of them appearing once. Sequenced: PBMCs. Every receptor here comes from a man aged 40-49 years in good health and CMV-seronegative.

This sequence joins TRBV6-5 and TRBJ2-3; perhaps TRBD2 as D (7 bases). This CDR3 contains 16 residues. V was trimmed by 2 bases and J by 1 base, leaving 13 bases between them. The V gene's germline CDR1 is MNHEY and CDR2 SVGAGI. The CDR3 here is CASSYAGGQGTDTQYF. Here the CDR3 DNA reads TGTGCCAGCAGTTACGCCGGGGGGCAGGGCACAGATACGCAGTATTTT.

This clone was detected only a few times. V and J are TRBV6-5 and TRBJ1-1; tentatively, D is TRBD1 (6 bases). The CDR3 length is 14 residues. V lost 6 bases and J 1 base, leaving 12 bases between the germline ends. CDR1 is MNHEY, CDR2 SVGAGI, per germline. CDR3 in DNA: TGTGCCAGCAGGCTACAGGGCGCGAACACTGAAGCTTTCTTT. Protein: CASRLQGANTEAFF.

The J gene is TRBJ1-5, the V gene TRBV27, with a tentative D call TRBD1 (6 bases). CDR3 length: 18 amino acids. V lost 2 bases to trimming and J lost 7 bases, with 24 bases between them. Germline CDR1 and CDR2: MNHEY and SMNVEV (reference sequence). CDR3 residues: CASSLKFPGEGRGQPQHF. The CDR3 DNA is TGTGCCAGCAGTTTAAAATTCCCAGGGGAGGGTCGGGGACAGCCCCAGCATTTT.

V and J are TRBV10-3 and TRBJ1-6, with no clear D. V shed 3 bases and J shed 8 bases, with 11 bases lying between them. CDR1 and CDR2 (germline): ENHRY, SYGVKD. This CDR3 is built from 14 residues. As DNA, the CDR3 is TGTGCCATCAGTGATAACATGGAGGATTCACCCCTCCACTTT. Protein product: CAISDNMEDSPLHF.

The J gene is TRBJ1-2, the V gene TRBV2; 10 nucleotides line up with TRBD1. The CDR3 has 14 residues. V lost 11 bases and J lost 2; bases outside the gene matches: 8. The germline V gene encodes CDR1 SNHLY and CDR2 FYNNEI. CDR3 sequence: CASRDRGRNYGYTF. The CDR3 DNA is TGTGCCTCCAGGGACAGGGGAAGGAACTATGGCTACACCTTC.

This clone was counted between two and nine times. This chain uses TRBV6-1 with TRBJ2-3, with a possible D match to TRBD1 (6 bases). This CDR3 has 14 residues. Deletions cut 6 bases from V and 6 bases from J, with 16 bases between. Per germline, CDR1 MNHNS and CDR2 SASEGT. This CDR3 reads CASSLLTGFDTQYF. CDR3 nucleotides: TGTGCCAGCAGCCTACTTACAGGGTTCGATACGCAGTATTTT.

The chain combines TRBV7-6 with TRBJ1-1; 9 bases line up with TRBD1. The germline gives CDR1 SGHVS, CDR2 FNYEAQ. V dropped 1 base and J dropped 0; count of bases not matched to a gene: 9. The CDR3 totals 18 residues. The CDR3 region is CASSLGGGTGSMNTEAFF. The CDR3 nucleotides read TGTGCCAGCAGCTTAGGGGGGGGGACAGGGAGCATGAACACTGAAGCTTTCTTT.

The sample holds a few counts of this clone. V usage is TRBV2 and J usage is TRBJ2-7, with a possible D match to TRBD2 (5 bases). The ends were cut back, 6 bases at V and 6 bases at J, with 12 bases in the middle. This CDR3 has 12 amino acids. Looked up from germline, CDR1 is SNHLY and CDR2 is FYNNEI. CDR3 amino acids: CASSPPRGEQYF. CDR3 DNA sequence: TGTGCCAGCAGCCCCCCCCGGGGCGAGCAGTACTTC.

This chain joins TRBV6-5 and TRBJ1-2; the match to TRBD1 covers 9 bases. Germline lookup yields CDR1 MNHEY and CDR2 SVGAGI. There are 13 residues in the CDR3. J was trimmed by 5 bases and V by 4 bases; bases with no gene match: 2. This chain's CDR3 is CASSSDRGYGYTF. CDR3 coding DNA: TGTGCCAGCAGTTCGGACAGGGGTTATGGCTACACCTTC.

In its sample, this clone was seen once. The genes are TRBV6-1 and TRBJ2-6; D call uncertain. Germline-derived CDR1 and CDR2 are MNHNS and SASEGT. V lost 4 bases and J lost 0, with 13 bases in between. CDR3 length: 17 residues. The CDR3 reads CASSGYSYISGANVLTF. CDR3 DNA sequence: TGTGCCAGCAGTGGGTACAGCTACATCTCTGGGGCCAACGTCCTGACTTTC.

In the case of this clone: Because it lacks the conserved phenylalanine or tryptophan at the end, this CDR3 is likely a read error. The DNA is omitted, as the CDR3 cannot be located on it reliably, and the CDR3 follows TCRdb's listing. The chain carries TRBV21-1 and TRBJ1-2; the table's D call, TRBD1, has no DNA check behind it. TRBV21-1 constitutes a pseudogene. The CDR3 adds up to 10 amino acids, both ends counted. The CDR3 sequence is CASSTRDRAA.

This chain links TRBV6-1 with TRBJ2-1; 7 bases match TRBD1. The CDR3 runs 14 residues. Germline loops: CDR1 MNHNS, CDR2 SASEGT. Trimming cost V 6 bases and J 0 bases; bases outside gene matches: 2. CDR3 sequence: CASRDRSSYNEQFF. The CDR3 DNA reads TGTGCCAGCAGGGACAGGAGCTCCTACAATGAGCAGTTCTTC.

The genes are TRBV10-2 and TRBJ2-7; tentatively, D is TRBD1 (6 bases). Trimming took 6 bases from V and 1 from J, leaving 22 bases between them. The CDR3 covers 17 residues. CDR1 and CDR2 (germline): WSHSY, SAAADI. The chain's CDR3 is CASSLRQAETMSYEQYF. CDR3 DNA sequence: TGCGCCAGCAGCCTCAGACAGGCCGAAACAATGTCCTACGAGCAGTACTTC.